The clone carrying this TCR beta chain has at least ten counts. Its antigen is not identified. The cDNA had a unique molecular identifier and a template-switch universal primer site. TCRdb re-called the 5' RACE reads through MiXCR, storing one row per CDR3 protein. The data show about 570,000 distinct CDR3 sequences, roughly 9.5% seen once. This specimen comes from a study of identical twins. Study outcomes and limitations: Cord blood beta clonotypes that were abundant carried fewer insertions, and memory repertoires showed no such trend.

Looked up from germline, CDR1 is MNHEY and CDR2 is SVGAGI. V was cut by 0 bases and J by 4 bases, with 7 bases left in between. The CDR3 extends over 14 amino acids. The same data also contributed to another study, on yellow fever vaccine responses in identical twins.

The sample consisted of PBMCs. This chain links TRBV6-5 with TRBJ2-1; D is unresolved. This sequence was found in a woman between 18 and 29 years old in good health. CDR3 DNA: TGTGCCAGCAGTTACTCTCTGGAGTACAATGAGCAGTTCTTC. Protein sequence: CASSYSLEYNEQFF.